This entry lists 17 T cell receptor beta chains sequenced from one sample in a study of vaccination effects on CD4 cells after COVID-19. Using viral peptide pools, the ViraFEST assay grew out antigen-specific CD4+ T cells prior to sequencing. After more than 8 days in culture, the CD4+ T cells were isolated. Vaccine administered to participants consisted of two doses of either BNT162b2 or mRNA-1273. Method: immunoSEQ multiplex PCR; TCRdb's copy keeps in-frame clones and lacks some. The data contain some 30,000 clones, around 80% of them singletons. For these receptors, no antigen is known. The sequences come from CD4+ T cells from PBMCs cultured with SARS-CoV-2 spike peptides, collected after COVID-19 vaccination. All receptors derive from a human donor who received a COVID-19 vaccine. Some clones in this sample may be carry-over from other donors' samples.

The rearrangement uses TRBV6-2 or TRBV6-3 and TRBJ2-1; TRBD2 matches 10 bases. The CDR3 has 16 amino acids. J was trimmed by 7 bases and V by 5 bases; bases with no gene match: 11. The V gene's germline CDR1 is MNHEY and CDR2 SVGEGT. The CDR3 coding sequence is TGTGCCAGCAGTCAATATAGCGGGGGGCGGGGAAATGAGCAGTTCTTC. This gives the protein CASSQYSGGRGNEQFF.

The chain couples TRBV5-8 to TRBJ2-7; maybe TRBD2 (7 bases). Per the germline V gene, CDR1 is SGHTS and CDR2 is YDEGEE. This CDR3 is built from 13 residues. V dropped 4 bases and J dropped 7 bases, with 15 bases sitting between them. The CDR3 protein is CASSLRRGGEQYV. The CDR3, as DNA: TGTGCCAGCAGCCTACGGAGGGGGGGAGAGCAGTACGTC.

J is TRBJ2-5 and V is TRBV5-1; 7 bases align to TRBD1. The trim removed 0 bases at V and 5 bases at J, leaving 7 bases unmatched. This CDR3 comprises 15 residues. Germline loops: CDR1 SGHRS, CDR2 YFSETQ. CDR3 in DNA: TGCGCCAGCAGCTTGGCCAGGGGGTTTGCGGAGACCCAGTACTTC. This translates into CASSLARGFAETQYF.

Here the CDR3 DNA reads TGTGCCAGCAGCCAAACCGGGACAGATGTTCATGGCTACACCTTC. This gives the protein CASSQTGTDVHGYTF. This chain joins TRBV7-8 and TRBJ1-2, with 7 bases that match TRBD1. Germline CDR1 and CDR2: SGHVS and FQNEAQ. CDR3 length: 15 amino acids. Losses at the gene ends were 5 bases for V and 6 bases for J; bases not matched to a gene: 12. Complete variable domain (other parts from reference TRBV7-8 and TRBJ1-2): GAGVSQSPRYKVAKRGQDVALRCDPISGHVSLFWYQQALGQGPEFLTYFQNEAQLDKSGLPSDRFFAERPEGSVSTLKIQRTQQEDSAVYLCASSQTGTDVHGYTFGSGTRLTVV.

V and J are TRBV20-1 and TRBJ2-3; perhaps TRBD2 as D (7 bases). The germline CDR1 and CDR2 sequences are DFQATT and SNEGSKA (reference sequence). V was shortened by 3 bases and J by 0 bases, with 19 bases between the two germline ends. The CDR3 is 17 residues long. The CDR3 loop is CSASAIGGRESTDTQYF. CDR3 bases: TGCAGTGCTAGTGCGATCGGGGGGCGGGAAAGCACAGATACGCAGTATTTT.

The CDR3 sequence is CAWSPRDRTRLSGNTIYF. The CDR3 DNA reads TGTGCCTGGAGTCCACGGGACAGGACGCGCCTCTCTGGAAACACCATATATTTT. V gene TRBV30 combines with J gene TRBJ1-3; 8 positions match TRBD1. Germline loops: CDR1 GTSNPN, CDR2 SVGIG (reference sequence). This CDR3 comprises 18 residues. Unmatched junction bases numbered 12, after V lost 2 bases and J lost 0 bases.

The chain is built from TRBV5-1 and TRBJ1-2, with TRBD1 matching 7 bases. Germline V gene data show CDR1 as SGHRS and CDR2 as YFSETQ. The length of the CDR3 is 15 residues. V trimming: 2 bases; J trimming: 5 bases; junction bases outside the gene matches: 9. The CDR3 loop is CASSFGGGPMYGYTF. The CDR3 DNA follows: TGCGCCAGCAGCTTTGGAGGGGGCCCGATGTATGGCTACACCTTC. The whole variable domain, remainder taken from reference TRBV5-1 and TRBJ1-2, is KAGVTQTPRYLIKTRGQQVTLSCSPISGHRSVSWYQQTPGQGLQFLFEYFSETQRNKGNFPGRFSGRQFSNSRSEMNVSTLELGDSALYLCASSFGGGPMYGYTFGSGTRLTVV.

This chain uses TRBV7-2 with TRBJ2-2, with TRBD2 matching 9 bases. The CDR3 has 16 amino acids. The trim removed 6 bases at V and 0 bases at J, leaving 5 bases unmatched. Germline lookup yields CDR1 SGHTA and CDR2 FQGNSA. The CDR3 is CASRGRGGTNTGELFF. CDR3 bases: TGTGCCAGCAGGGGGCGGGGGGGCACGAACACCGGGGAGCTGTTTTTT.

V gene TRBV5-5 combines with J gene TRBJ1-4; unclear D gene. From germline, CDR1 is SGHKS and CDR2 YYEKEE (reference sequence). V was pared by 2 bases and J by 4 bases, with 3 bases between. CDR3 length equals 12 residues. The CDR3 coding sequence is TGTGCCAGCAGCTTCATTAATGAAAAACTGTTTTTT. Amino acid sequence: CASSFINEKLFF.

The chain uses TRBV7-2 and TRBJ1-2; D possibly corresponds to TRBD1 (6 bases). Trimming left V 4 bases short and J 4 bases short, with 13 bases between. Germline CDR1 SGHTA, CDR2 FQGNSA. The CDR3 loop spans 14 amino acids. CDR3: CASSSNREIYGYTF. CDR3 bases: TGTGCCAGCAGCTCCAACAGGGAAATCTATGGCTACACCTTC.

The chain employs TRBV13 and TRBJ2-5, with TRBD1 matching over 8 bases. Germline CDR1 is PRHDT and CDR2 is FYEKMQ (reference sequence). This CDR3 is built from 15 residues. V dropped 5 bases and J dropped 4; count of bases not matched to a gene: 9. CDR3 DNA sequence: TGTGCCAGCAGCCGCCCGACAGGGGTAGCAGAGACCCAGTACTTC. It translates to CASSRPTGVAETQYF.

The table lists this clone with a count of one. The chain recombines TRBV5-1 with TRBJ2-1; 7 nucleotides line up with TRBD1. The CDR3 covers 13 residues. The V gene's germline CDR1 is SGHRS and CDR2 YFSETQ. Trimming cost V 4 bases and J 10 bases; bases outside gene matches: 8. CDR3 sequence: CASSVKGASEQFF. The CDR3 nucleotides are TGCGCCAGCAGCGTGAAGGGGGCTAGCGAGCAGTTCTTC.

The chain recombines TRBV18 with TRBJ1-2; no firm D call. V was clipped by 5 bases and J by 7 bases, with 5 bases between them. The germline CDR1 and CDR2 sequences are KGHSH and LQKENI. This CDR3 spans 10 amino acids. This CDR3 is CASSGPGYTF. The CDR3 DNA reads TGTGCCAGCTCAGGACCTGGCTACACCTTC.

V and J are TRBV2 and TRBJ1-2, with 10 bases that match TRBD1. V gave up 8 bases and J gave up 5 bases; unmatched junction bases: 8. Germline assignment: CDR1 SNHLY and CDR2 FYNNEI. This CDR3 contains 14 residues. The CDR3 DNA reads as TGTGCCAGCGGAGAGGACAGGGGGTCATATGGCTACACCTTC. As protein: CASGEDRGSYGYTF.

The V call is TRBV29-1, the J call TRBJ1-1, with D perhaps TRBD1 (6 bases). This CDR3 contains 11 residues. Trimming cost V 5 bases and J 7 bases, with 11 bases left between them. Per the germline V gene, CDR1 is SQVTM and CDR2 is ANQGSEA. The CDR3 spells CSVTGTIEAFF. CDR3 nucleotides: TGCAGCGTTACAGGGACCATTGAAGCTTTCTTT. The complete variable domain, with remaining parts taken from reference TRBV29-1 and TRBJ1-1, reads SAVISQKPSRDICQRGTSLTIQCQVDSQVTMMFWYRQQPGQSLTLIATANQGSEATYESGFVIDKFPISRPNLTFSTLTVSNMSPEDSSIYLCSVTGTIEAFFGQGTRLTVV.

This clone ranks as medium-sized. This chain connects TRBV5-1 to TRBJ1-2; TRBD1 might be the D (6 bases). The V end was cut by 4 bases, the J end by 2 bases, with 12 bases between. This CDR3 is 14 amino acids long. Per germline, CDR1 SGHRS and CDR2 YFSETQ. The CDR3 DNA sequence: TGCGCCAGCAGCCTTAACAGGGACAACTATGGCTACACCTTC. Residues: CASSLNRDNYGYTF.

The chain recombines TRBV19 with TRBJ2-6; D is possibly TRBD1 (6 bases). This CDR3 comprises 15 residues. Germline values: CDR1 LNHDA, CDR2 SQIVND (reference sequence). V was trimmed by 8 bases and J by 2 bases, leaving 13 bases between them. Written as DNA, the CDR3 is TGTGCCAGTGGGGACACAACGGCTGGGGCCAACGTCCTGACTTTC. It codes for CASGDTTAGANVLTF.